Presented here are 6 T cell receptor beta chains from one specimen sequenced in a study of T cell responses to AZD1222 COVID-19 vaccine. Assay: immunoSEQ multiplex PCR; the TCRdb copy retains only in-frame clones and omits some. The sample shows about 110,000 clones, roughly 87% of them seen only once. Sequences were derived from peripheral blood, sampled 28 days after the second AZD1222 dose. These receptors were taken from an adult who received the AZD1222 COVID-19 vaccine.

This clone was seen a handful of times. The chain is built from TRBV28 and TRBJ1-2; D is uncertain. Trimming took off 5 bases at V and 2 bases at J, with 12 bases between the two ends. The CDR3 loop spans 14 amino acids. Germline-derived CDR1 and CDR2 are MDHEN and SYDVKM. In DNA, the CDR3 is TGTGCCAGCAGTACTGGGGTATGGAACTATGGCTACACCTTC. This sequence encodes CASSTGVWNYGYTF.

V and J are TRBV6-2 or TRBV6-3 and TRBJ1-2, with TRBD1 matching 8 bases. The CDR3 has 13 residues. The ends lost 6 bases at V and 6 bases at J; junction bases unmatched: 6. Looked up from germline, CDR1 is MNHEY and CDR2 is SVGEGT. CDR3 nucleotide sequence: TGTGCCAGCAGCCCGGACAGGGTGAATGGCTACACCTTC. Protein product: CASSPDRVNGYTF.

The rearrangement links TRBV7-6 to TRBJ2-4, with 12 positions matching TRBD2. V shed 4 bases, J shed 5 bases, and the junction held 3 bases outside the gene matches. Germline CDR1 reads SGHVS; CDR2 reads FNYEAQ. This CDR3 has 15 residues. The CDR3 bases are TGTGCCAGCAGCTCCAGACTAGCGGGAGAAAACATTCAGTACTTC. Translation gives CASSSRLAGENIQYF.

This chain uses TRBV5-1 with TRBJ2-1; a weak D match, TRBD2 (5 bases). The CDR3 spans 18 residues. Germline values: CDR1 SGHRS, CDR2 YFSETQ. Deletions cut 0 bases from V and 1 base from J, with 17 bases between. In DNA form, the CDR3 reads TGCGCCAGCAGCTTGGGACTCGGAGCGGATGATTCCTACAATGAGCAGTTCTTC. Its protein product is CASSLGLGADDSYNEQFF.

J is TRBJ2-7 and V is TRBV3-1 (or the pseudogene TRBV3-2), with D possibly matching TRBD1 (5 bases). The CDR3 extends over 15 amino acids. Germline CDR1 is LGHDT and CDR2 is YNNKEL (reference sequence). The V end lost 1 base, the J end lost 5 bases, and 15 bases lay between the germline ends. CDR3 sequence: CASSQASRVSNEQYF. The DNA for the CDR3 is TGTGCCAGCAGCCAAGCCAGCAGGGTGTCAAACGAGCAGTACTTC.

The CDR3 nucleotides read TGCGCCAGCAGCTTGGGCCTGCATAGGAGCTACGAGCAGTACTTC. Protein product: CASSLGLHRSYEQYF. This chain links TRBV5-1 with TRBJ2-7; D unclear. The CDR3 sequence is 15 residues long. V was clipped by 0 bases and J by 3 bases, with 13 bases between them. Germline CDR1 and CDR2: SGHRS and YFSETQ.